Sequencing of this T cell receptor beta chain was carried out in a study of blood T cell repertoires in COVID-19. The overall study: There were acute and convalescent COVID-19 samples, and they came from the United States, Italy and Spain. Nucleic acid was either cDNA or gDNA, and it came from T cells, B-cell-depleted T cells, or PBMCs.

In the authors' methods: Amplification of reference gene primers was used by the study to estimate nucleated cell counts. Profiled with immunoSEQ multiplex PCR; TCRdb holds only in-frame clones, not every one. Clone size and the V and J calls come from that table; the DNA yielded D and trimming. The sample has about 230,000 clones, 84% seen once; the top ten hold roughly 18%. The V gene's germline CDR1 is LGHNA and CDR2 YNFKEQ. CDR3 size: 13 residues. V lost 4 bases, J lost 2 bases, and 9 bases lay in between. This TCR was sampled from a woman older than 75 with active or convalescent COVID-19. This rearrangement joins TRBV4-2 to TRBJ2-7; D possibly corresponds to TRBD1 (6 bases). The sequenced material came from peripheral blood. Here the CDR3 DNA reads TGTGCCAGCAGCCCAGGACAGACCTACGAGCAGTACTTC. Residues: CASSPGQTYEQYF.